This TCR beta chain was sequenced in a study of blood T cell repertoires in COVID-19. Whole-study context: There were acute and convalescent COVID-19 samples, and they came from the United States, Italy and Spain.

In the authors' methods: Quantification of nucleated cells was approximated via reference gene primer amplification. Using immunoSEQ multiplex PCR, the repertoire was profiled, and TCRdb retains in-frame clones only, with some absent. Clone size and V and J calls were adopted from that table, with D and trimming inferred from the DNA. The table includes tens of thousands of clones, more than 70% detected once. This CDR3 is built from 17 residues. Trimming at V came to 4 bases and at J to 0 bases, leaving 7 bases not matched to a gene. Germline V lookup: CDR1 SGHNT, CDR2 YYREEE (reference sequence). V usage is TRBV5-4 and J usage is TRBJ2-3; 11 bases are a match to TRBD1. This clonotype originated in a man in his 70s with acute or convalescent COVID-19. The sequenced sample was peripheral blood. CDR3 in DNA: TGTGCCAGCAGCCTACGGACAGGGGGCTCTAGCACAGATACGCAGTATTTT. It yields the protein CASSLRTGGSSTDTQYF.